This T cell receptor beta chain was obtained from a study of T cell responses to AZD1222 COVID-19 vaccine. Study findings and constraints: Every sample of the repertoires postdated the peak T cell response. Spike regions recognized by vaccine-associated CD4 TCRs spanned the protein, led by 160-218 and 743-854. Baseline seropositives among AZD1222 recipients totaled only six or seven. White British people made up most donors, females outnumbered males, and clonal diversity was possibly underestimated.

As concerns this clone: Its antigen is not identified.

The J segment lost 9 bases and the V segment lost 6 bases, leaving 11 bases of the junction unmatched. Germline lookup yields CDR1 MDHEN and CDR2 SYDVKM. This CDR3 region has 14 residues. Profiled with immunoSEQ multiplex PCR; TCRdb holds only in-frame clones, not every one. This sample has 100,000 to 150,000 clones, with 88% found just once. This chain connects TRBV28 to TRBJ1-5, with 7 bases that match TRBD1. The sequences come from peripheral blood, collected on day 0 of AZD1222 vaccination. The clonotype was recovered from an adult in good health. The CDR3 DNA reads as TGTGCCAGCAGCTTCCAGGGGGTTACAAGGCCCCAGCATTTT. Translation gives CASSFQGVTRPQHF.